This TCR beta chain originates from a study of blood T cell repertoires in COVID-19. The CDR3 runs to 17 residues. CDR1 is LGHDT, CDR2 YNNKEL, per germline (reference sequence). V lost 3 bases and J lost 4; bases outside the gene matches: 14. In Seattle, patients joined the study during active infection and were tracked longitudinally. As processed by the authors: Amplification of reference gene primers provided the estimated nucleated cell counts. Assay: immunoSEQ multiplex PCR; the TCRdb copy retains only in-frame clones and omits some. V and J calls and clone size come straight from that table; D and trimming were deduced from the DNA. The sample comprises a few hundred thousand clones, 85% of which are singletons, and about 2.5% rests with the top ten.

This TCR was sampled from a woman in her seventies with COVID-19, enrolled during active disease. Input material: peripheral blood. The J gene is TRBJ1-1, the V gene TRBV3-1 (or the pseudogene TRBV3-2), with TRBD1 identical over 7 bases. Here the CDR3 DNA reads TGTGCCAGCAGCCAGTGGGGGACAGCCTACGAGGGCACTGAAGCTTTCTTT. As protein: CASSQWGTAYEGTEAFF.